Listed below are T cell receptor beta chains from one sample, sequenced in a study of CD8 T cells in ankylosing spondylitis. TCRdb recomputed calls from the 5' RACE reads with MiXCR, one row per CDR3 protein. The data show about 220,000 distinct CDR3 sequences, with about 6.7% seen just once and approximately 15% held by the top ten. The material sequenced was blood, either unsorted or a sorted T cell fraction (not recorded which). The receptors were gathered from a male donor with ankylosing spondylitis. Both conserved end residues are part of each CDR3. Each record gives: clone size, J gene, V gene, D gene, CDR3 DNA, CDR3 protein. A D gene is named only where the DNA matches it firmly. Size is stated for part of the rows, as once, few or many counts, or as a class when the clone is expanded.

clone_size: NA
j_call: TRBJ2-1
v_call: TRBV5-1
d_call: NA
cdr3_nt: TGCGCCAGCAGCTTGGGGGAGATACCAGGTGGCAATGAGCAGTTCTTC
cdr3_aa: CASSLGEIPGGNEQFF

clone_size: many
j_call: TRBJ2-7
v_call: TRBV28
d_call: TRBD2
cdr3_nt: TGTGCCAGCAGTTTGGCGGGAGTTCGCGAGCAGTACTTC
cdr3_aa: CASSLAGVREQYF

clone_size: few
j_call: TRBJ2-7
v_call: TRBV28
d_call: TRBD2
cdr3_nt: TGTGCCAGCAGTTTATTGCTAGCGGGGGGCCCTACCTACGAGCAGTACTTC
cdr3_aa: CASSLLLAGGPTYEQYF

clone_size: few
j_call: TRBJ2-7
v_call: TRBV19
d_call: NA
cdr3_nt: TGTGCCAGTAGCATGGGGGACGGGACCTACGAGCAGTACTTC
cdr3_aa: CASSMGDGTYEQYF

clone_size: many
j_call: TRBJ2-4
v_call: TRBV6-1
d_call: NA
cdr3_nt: TGTGCCAGCAGGAACCGACAAGCCAAAAACATTCAGTACTTC
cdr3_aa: CASRNRQAKNIQYF

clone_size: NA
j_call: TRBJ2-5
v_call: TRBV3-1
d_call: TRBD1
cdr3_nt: TGTGCCAGCAGCAAGGAGGTTTGGGGACAGGGCCAAGAGACCCAGTACTTC
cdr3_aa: CASSKEVWGQGQETQYF

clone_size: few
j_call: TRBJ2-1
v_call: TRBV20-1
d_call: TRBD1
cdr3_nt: TGCAGTGCTAGTGGGCACAGGGGTGGCAATGAGCAGTTCTTC
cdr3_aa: CSASGHRGGNEQFF

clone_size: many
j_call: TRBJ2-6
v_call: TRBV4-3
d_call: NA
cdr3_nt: TGCGCCAGCAGCCCCGGACAGTCCCCCGGGGCCAACGTCCTGACTTTC
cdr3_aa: CASSPGQSPGANVLTF

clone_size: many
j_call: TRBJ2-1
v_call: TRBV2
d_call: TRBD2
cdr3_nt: TGTGCCAGCCTAGCGGGACCTCCAAATGAGCAGTTCTTC
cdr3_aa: CASLAGPPNEQFF

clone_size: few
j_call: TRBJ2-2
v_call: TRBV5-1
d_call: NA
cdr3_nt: TGCGCCAGCAGCTACCGGGACGGGAGCACCGGGGAGCTGTTTTTT
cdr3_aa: CASSYRDGSTGELFF

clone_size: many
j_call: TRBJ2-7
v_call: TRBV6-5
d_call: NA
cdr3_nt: TGTGCCAGCAGTTGGCGGATGAGCTCCTACGAGCAGTACTTC
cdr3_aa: CASSWRMSSYEQYF

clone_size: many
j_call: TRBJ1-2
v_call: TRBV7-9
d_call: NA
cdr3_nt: TGTGCCAGCAGCTTAGGCGGGGATGGCTACACCTTC
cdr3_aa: CASSLGGDGYTF

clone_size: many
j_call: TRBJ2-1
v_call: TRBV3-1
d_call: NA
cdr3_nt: TGTGCCAGCAGCCAAGAGGTTTTGTTCAGCTCCTACAATGAGCAGTTCTTC
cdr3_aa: CASSQEVLFSSYNEQFF

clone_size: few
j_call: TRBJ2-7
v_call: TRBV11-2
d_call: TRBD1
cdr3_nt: TGTGCCAGCAGCTTGGGACAGAACGAGCAGTACTTC
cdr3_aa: CASSLGQNEQYF

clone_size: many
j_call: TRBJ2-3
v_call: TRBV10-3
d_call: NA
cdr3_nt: TGTGCCATCAGTGGGTTGATGACAGATACGCAGTATTTT
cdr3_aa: CAISGLMTDTQYF

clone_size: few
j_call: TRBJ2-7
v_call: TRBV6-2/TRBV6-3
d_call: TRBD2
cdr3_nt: TGTGCCAGCAGGCTCTCCAGCGGGAGGATGTACGAGCAGTACTTC
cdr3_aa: CASRLSSGRMYEQYF

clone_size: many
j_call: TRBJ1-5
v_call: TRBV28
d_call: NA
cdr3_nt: TGTGCCAGCATCGAATCTTACATAGGAAAAAATCAGCCCCAGCATTTT
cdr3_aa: CASIESYIGKNQPQHF

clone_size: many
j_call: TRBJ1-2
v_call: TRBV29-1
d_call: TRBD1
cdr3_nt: TGCAGCGTTCGGGACAGGCCATATGGCTACACCTTC
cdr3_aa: CSVRDRPYGYTF

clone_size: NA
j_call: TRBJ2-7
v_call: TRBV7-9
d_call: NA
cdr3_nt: TGTGCCAGCAGCTTAGATGCAGACAACTACGAGCAGTACTTC
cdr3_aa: CASSLDADNYEQYF

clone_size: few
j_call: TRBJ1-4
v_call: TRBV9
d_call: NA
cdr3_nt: TGTGCCAGCAGCGTTTCGGACAGCCTTAATGAAAAACTGTTTTTT
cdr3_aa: CASSVSDSLNEKLFF

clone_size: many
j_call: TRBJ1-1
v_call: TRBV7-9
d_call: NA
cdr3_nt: TGTGCCAGCAGCTTAATGGGGGACCCGGCAGCTTTCTTT
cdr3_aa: CASSLMGDPAAFF

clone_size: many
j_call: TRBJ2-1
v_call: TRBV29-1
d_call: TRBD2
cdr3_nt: TGCAGCGTTGTAGCGGGGGGGCAGAGTGAGCAGTTCTTC
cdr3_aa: CSVVAGGQSEQFF

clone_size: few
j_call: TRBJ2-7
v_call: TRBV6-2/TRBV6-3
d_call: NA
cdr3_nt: TGTGCCAGCAGGATGTCCTACGAGCAGTACTTC
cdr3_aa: CASRMSYEQYF

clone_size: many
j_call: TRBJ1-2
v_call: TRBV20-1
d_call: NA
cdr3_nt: TGCAGTGTGGGAGGCAGGAAGAGTGGCTACACCTTC
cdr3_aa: CSVGGRKSGYTF

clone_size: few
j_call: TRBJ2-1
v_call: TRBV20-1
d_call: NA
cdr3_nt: TGCAGTGCTAGGAACCCGACTAGCTCCTACAATGAGCAGTTCTTC
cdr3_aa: CSARNPTSSYNEQFF

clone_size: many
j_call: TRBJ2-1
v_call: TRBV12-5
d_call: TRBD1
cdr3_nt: TGTGCTAGTGGTTTTACAGGGGGCGTTGAGCAGTTCTTC
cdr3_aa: CASGFTGGVEQFF

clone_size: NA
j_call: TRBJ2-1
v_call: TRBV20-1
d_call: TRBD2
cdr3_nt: TGCAGTGCTAGAGACGCCGAGGGGACTAGCGGGACCAATGAGCAGTTCTTC
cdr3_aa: CSARDAEGTSGTNEQFF

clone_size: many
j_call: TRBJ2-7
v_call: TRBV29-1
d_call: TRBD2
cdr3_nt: TGCAGCGTTGCGGGACTAGCGGGTAGCTCCTACGAGCAGTACTTC
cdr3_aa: CSVAGLAGSSYEQYF

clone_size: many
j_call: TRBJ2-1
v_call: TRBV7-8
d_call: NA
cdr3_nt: TGTGCCAGCAGCTCCCGACGTGGGGGAGGGGGCCCCAATGAGCAGTTCTTC
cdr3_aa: CASSSRRGGGGPNEQFF

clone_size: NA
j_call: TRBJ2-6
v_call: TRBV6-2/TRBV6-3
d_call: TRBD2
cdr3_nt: TGTGCCAGCAGACACTATCGACTAGCCGTCTCTGGGGCCAACGTCCTGACTTTC
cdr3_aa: CASRHYRLAVSGANVLTF

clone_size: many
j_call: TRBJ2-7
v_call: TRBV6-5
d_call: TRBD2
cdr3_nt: TGTGCCAGCAGTTACTCCACTAGCGGGAGAGGCGAGCAGTACTTC
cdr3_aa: CASSYSTSGRGEQYF

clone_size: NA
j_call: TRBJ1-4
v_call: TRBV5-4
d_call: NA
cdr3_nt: TGTGCCAGCAGCTTGACAGCAAGTGGGGGAACTAATGAAAAACTGTTTTTT
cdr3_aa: CASSLTASGGTNEKLFF

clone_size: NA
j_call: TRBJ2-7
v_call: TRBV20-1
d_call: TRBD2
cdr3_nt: TGCAGTGCTAGCGGGAGGGCCGCATACGAGCAGTACTTC
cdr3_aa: CSASGRAAYEQYF

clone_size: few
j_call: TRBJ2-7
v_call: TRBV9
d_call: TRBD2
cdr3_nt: TGTGCCAGCAGCGTAGGGGAGGGACGGAGTGGGGAGCAGTACTTC
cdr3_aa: CASSVGEGRSGEQYF

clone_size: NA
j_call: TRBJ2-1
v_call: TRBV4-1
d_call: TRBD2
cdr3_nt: TGCGCCAGCAGCCAAGTCGAGGGAGGGCACAATGAGCAGTTCTTC
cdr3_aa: CASSQVEGGHNEQFF

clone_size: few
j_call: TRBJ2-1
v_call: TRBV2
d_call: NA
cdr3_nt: TGTGCCAGCACCGAACAGGGAAGAAACAATGAGCAGTTCTTC
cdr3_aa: CASTEQGRNNEQFF

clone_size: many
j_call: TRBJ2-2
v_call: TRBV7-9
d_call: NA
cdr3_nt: TGTGCCAGCAGCTTCAATGGGGGCGGCGGGGAGCTGTTTTTT
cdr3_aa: CASSFNGGGGELFF

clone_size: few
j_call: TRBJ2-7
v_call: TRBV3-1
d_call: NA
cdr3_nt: TGTGCCAGCAGCCAAGATGGGATGGGCTACGAGCAGTACTTC
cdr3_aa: CASSQDGMGYEQYF

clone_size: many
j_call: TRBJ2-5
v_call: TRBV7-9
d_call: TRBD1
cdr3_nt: TGTGCCAGCAGCCGGCTTAACAGGGGCCAAGAGACCCAGTACTTC
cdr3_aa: CASSRLNRGQETQYF

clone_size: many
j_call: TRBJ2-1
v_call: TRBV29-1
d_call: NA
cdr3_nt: TGCAGCTCCCGGGCCTCCTACAATGAGCAGTTCTTC
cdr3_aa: CSSRASYNEQFF

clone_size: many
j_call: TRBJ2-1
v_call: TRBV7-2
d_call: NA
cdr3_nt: TGTGCCAGCAGCTTAGCGGGCGGCCTACCCTACAATGAGCAGTTCTTC
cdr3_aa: CASSLAGGLPYNEQFF

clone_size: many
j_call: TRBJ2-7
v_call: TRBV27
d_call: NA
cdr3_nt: TGTGCCAGCAGTTTATCCCCCCCCAGGGACTACGAGCAGTACTTC
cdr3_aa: CASSLSPPRDYEQYF

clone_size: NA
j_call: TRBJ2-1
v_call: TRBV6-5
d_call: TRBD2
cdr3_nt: TGTGCCAGCAGTTACCCACGGGTCCTAGCGGGGGGGCGGAATGAGCAGTTCTTC
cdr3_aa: CASSYPRVLAGGRNEQFF

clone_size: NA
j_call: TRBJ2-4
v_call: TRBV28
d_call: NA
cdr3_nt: TGTGCCAGCACCCTTAGAAGGGACCCCAAAAACATTCAGTACTTC
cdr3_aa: CASTLRRDPKNIQYF

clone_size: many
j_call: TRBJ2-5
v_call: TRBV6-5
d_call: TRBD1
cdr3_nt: TGTGCCAGCAGTTACTCGGGACAGGGCTACCAAGAGACCCAGTACTTC
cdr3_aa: CASSYSGQGYQETQYF

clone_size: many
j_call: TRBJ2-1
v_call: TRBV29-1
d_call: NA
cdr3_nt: TGCAGCGTTGAGGGGGACCAGTACCCTGAAGTAACGGGGGCCCAATACAATGAGCAGTTCTTC
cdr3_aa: CSVEGDQYPEVTGAQYNEQFF

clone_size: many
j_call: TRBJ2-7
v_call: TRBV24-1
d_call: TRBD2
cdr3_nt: TGTGCCACCAGTGGGCCGGGACTAGCGAACGAGCAGTACTTC
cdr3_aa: CATSGPGLANEQYF

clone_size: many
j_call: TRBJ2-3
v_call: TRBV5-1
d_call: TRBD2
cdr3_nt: TGCGCCAGCAGCTTGGGACTAGCGGGGTTCACTAGCACAGATACGCAGTATTTT
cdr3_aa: CASSLGLAGFTSTDTQYF

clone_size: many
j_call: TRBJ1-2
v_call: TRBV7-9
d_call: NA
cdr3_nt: TGTGCCAGCAGCTTAGGAGTCGGGGATGGCTACACCTTC
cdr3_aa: CASSLGVGDGYTF

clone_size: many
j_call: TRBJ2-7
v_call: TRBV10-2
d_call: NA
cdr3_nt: TGCGCCAGCAGCGCCGGAACTAGCTACGAGCAGTACTTC
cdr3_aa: CASSAGTSYEQYF

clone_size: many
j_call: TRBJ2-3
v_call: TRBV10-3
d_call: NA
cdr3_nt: TGTGCCATCAGTGAGTCGGGGTTAGCGAGCACAGATACGCAGTATTTT
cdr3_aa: CAISESGLASTDTQYF

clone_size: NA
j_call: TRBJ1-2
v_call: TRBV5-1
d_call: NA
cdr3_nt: TGCGCCAGCAGCTTGGACGGGAAGGCGAGGGGCTACACCTTC
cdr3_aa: CASSLDGKARGYTF

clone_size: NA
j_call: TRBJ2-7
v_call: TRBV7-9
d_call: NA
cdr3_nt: TGTGCCAGCAGTGGGAGGGGGACCTACGAGCAGTACTTC
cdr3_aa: CASSGRGTYEQYF

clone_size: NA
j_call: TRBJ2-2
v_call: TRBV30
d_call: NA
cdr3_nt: TGTGCCCGGAGGGGGAGGAACACCGGGGAGCTGTTTTTT
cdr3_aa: CARRGRNTGELFF

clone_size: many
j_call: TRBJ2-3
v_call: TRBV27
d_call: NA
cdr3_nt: TGTGCCAGCAGTTTTGACTGGCCCTCGGGCACAGATACGCAGTATTTT
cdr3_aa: CASSFDWPSGTDTQYF

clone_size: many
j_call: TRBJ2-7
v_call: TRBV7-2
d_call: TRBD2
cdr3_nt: TGTGCCAGCAGCTTCGGACTAGCGGGATACGAGCAGTACTTC
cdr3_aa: CASSFGLAGYEQYF

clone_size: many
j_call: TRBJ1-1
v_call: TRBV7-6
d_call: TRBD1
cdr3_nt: TGTGCCAGCAGCTTAGCGGGCCCCGGGACAGATGGCACTGAAGCTTTCTTT
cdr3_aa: CASSLAGPGTDGTEAFF

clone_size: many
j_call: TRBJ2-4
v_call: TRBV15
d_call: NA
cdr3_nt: TGTGCCACCAGCAGAGATCTCGAGGGACGGTACTTC
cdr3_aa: CATSRDLEGRYF

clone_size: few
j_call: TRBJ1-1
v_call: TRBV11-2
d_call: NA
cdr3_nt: TGTGCCAGCAGCTTAGTAGGGAGGGGGACTGAAGCTTTCTTT
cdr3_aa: CASSLVGRGTEAFF